This T cell receptor (beta chain) was identified during a study of siplizumab effects on memory and regulatory T cells. The repertoire was sequenced with immunoSEQ multiplex PCR; TCRdb's copy has only in-frame clones and lacks some. The repertoire holds around 110,000 clones, with around 94% as singletons. V dropped 6 bases and J dropped 7 bases, with 15 bases sitting between them. Germline V gene lookup returns CDR1 MNHEY and CDR2 SMNVEV (reference sequence). CDR3 length equals 13 residues. Sequencing used non-Treg CD4+ T cells sorted from blood. The gene calls are TRBV27 and TRBJ2-5; D is possibly TRBD1 or TRBD2 (5 bases each). The TCR was taken from a human donor in good health. CDR3 nucleotide sequence: TGTGCCAGCAGCTCGGGACCCTCCGGGACCCAGTACTTC. Translating gives CASSSGPSGTQYF.